The sequence of this TCR beta chain was determined in a study of shared clonotypes between healthy human individuals. Produced via immunoSEQ multiplex PCR; TCRdb's table is partial and in-frame only. The table shows roughly 2 million clones, with approximately 94% occurring only once. The CDR3 length is 15 residues. Per germline, CDR1 SGHVS and CDR2 FQNEAQ. V was clipped by 1 base and J by 6 bases; unmatched bases: 5. CD45RO negativity and positive selection for CCR7 defined naive CD8 cells, a population that excluded terminally differentiated effector memory CD45RA+ cells. This TCR came from a man between 18 and 29 years old in good health. Specimen: naive CD8+ T cells sorted from blood. This rearrangement joins TRBV7-8 to TRBJ1-1; 10 bases align to TRBD1. The CDR3 protein is CASSLGGTGVPEAFF. Here the CDR3 DNA reads TGTGCCAGCAGCTTAGGGGGGACAGGGGTACCTGAAGCTTTCTTT.